These 5 T cell receptor beta chains were sequenced from one sample in a study of shared clonotypes between healthy human individuals. TCRdb's table, derived via immunoSEQ multiplex PCR, lists solely in-frame clones and lacks some. The profile shows a few million clones, under 97% of them singletons. The sequenced sample consisted of naive CD4+ T cells sorted from blood. As to subset: CD45RA+ positively selected. Receptors originate from a man younger than 35 in good health.

This chain links TRBV6-1 with TRBJ2-7; D may be TRBD2 (6 bases). Germline assignment: CDR1 MNHNS and CDR2 SASEGT. V was shortened by 5 bases and J by 0 bases, with 14 bases between the two germline ends. The CDR3 covers 15 residues. The CDR3 spells CASSPLGGGSYEQYF. The CDR3 DNA sequence: TGTGCCAGCAGTCCCCTTGGGGGAGGCTCCTACGAGCAGTACTTC.

V gene TRBV11-2 combines with J gene TRBJ2-7, with D tentatively TRBD2 (5 bases). V was pared by 3 bases and J by 4 bases, with 19 bases between. Per the germline V gene, CDR1 is SGHAT and CDR2 is FQNNGV. The CDR3 is made up of 16 amino acids. The CDR3 DNA follows: TGTGCCAGCAGCTTCGAGGGAGCTAAGAGGACTTACGAGCAGTACTTC. It codes for CASSFEGAKRTYEQYF.

This clone came up once. This chain links TRBV7-2 with TRBJ1-4; 10 bases align to TRBD1. The V gene end was trimmed by 3 bases and the J gene end by 6 bases; junction bases not matched to a gene: 1. CDR1 is SGHTA and CDR2 is FQGNSA in the germline V gene. CDR3 length: 14 residues. This CDR3 reads CASSFGTGDEKLFF. The CDR3 DNA is TGTGCCAGCAGCTTCGGGACAGGGGATGAAAAACTGTTTTTT.

The chain combines TRBV6-1 with TRBJ2-5; 11 nucleotides line up with TRBD2. The CDR3 totals 20 residues. The V gene's germline CDR1 is MNHNS and CDR2 SASEGT. V trimming: 3 bases; J trimming: 4 bases; junction bases outside the gene matches: 19. The CDR3 coding sequence is TGTGCCAGCAGTGATACCACCACTAGCGGGGGTCCCAAGGGGCGAGAGACCCAGTACTTC. Its protein is CASSDTTTSGGPKGRETQYF.

The V and J genes are TRBV29-1 and TRBJ2-7; D is unresolved. Germline assignment: CDR1 SQVTM and CDR2 ANQGSEA. The CDR3 covers 11 residues. Between the trimmed V and J ends, which lost 4 bases and 4 bases, there was a span of 8 bases. CDR3 in DNA: TGCAGCGTTGTTGCCGAGTACGAGCAGTACTTC. Protein: CSVVAEYEQYF.